These T cell receptor beta chains were read from a single sample in a study of blood T cell repertoires in COVID-19. This table comes from immunoSEQ multiplex PCR, and its TCRdb copy is limited to in-frame clones, with some not included. The sample lists more than 45,000 clones; about nine tenths were seen once. Sequencing was carried out using peripheral blood. The receptors stem from a woman at least 80 years old with COVID-19, enrolled during active disease. The CDR3 runs from the conserved cysteine through the conserved F or W. D genes are given only for firm matches. Rows may omit the clone size; those that give it use once, few, many or a size class.

d_call	v_call	clone_size	j_call	cdr3_aa	cdr3_nt
TRBD1	TRBV5-4	.	TRBJ2-7	CASSLRGRSSEQYF	TGTGCCAGCAGCTTGAGGGGGCGCTCTTCCGAGCAGTACTTC
.	TRBV5-1	.	TRBJ2-2	CASSLEPGGPGELFF	TGCGCCAGCAGCTTGGAACCAGGGGGGCCCGGGGAGCTGTTTTTT
TRBD2	TRBV4-2	.	TRBJ2-1	CASSLNPSGGAGAYNEQFF	TGTGCCAGCAGCCTGAACCCTAGCGGGGGGGCGGGGGCCTACAATGAGCAGTTCTTC
.	TRBV24-1	.	TRBJ2-3	CATSDLPGAGQSDTQYF	TGTGCCACCAGTGATTTGCCTGGTGCGGGACAGTCAGATACGCAGTATTTT
.	TRBV6-5	.	TRBJ1-4	CASSYDDRRGKLFF	TGTGCCAGCAGTTACGATGACCGGAGGGGAAAACTGTTTTTT
TRBD1	TRBV19	.	TRBJ2-5	CASRPDRGWETQYF	TGTGCCAGTAGACCTGACAGGGGCTGGGAGACCCAGTACTTC
.	TRBV3-1/TRBV3-2	.	TRBJ1-1	CASSHRQSTEAFF	TGTGCCAGCAGCCATCGACAGTCCACTGAAGCTTTCTTT
TRBD1	TRBV11-3	.	TRBJ1-1	CASSATGYTEAFF	TGTGCCAGCAGCGCGACAGGGTACACTGAAGCTTTCTTT
TRBD1	TRBV7-8	.	TRBJ2-7	CASSRTGDRTEQYF	TGTGCCAGCAGCCGGACAGGGGACAGGACTGAGCAGTACTTC
.	TRBV2	.	TRBJ2-3	CASRREAVAKSTDTQYF	TGTGCCAGCAGACGGGAAGCGGTAGCGAAGAGCACAGATACGCAGTATTTT
.	TRBV7-2	.	TRBJ1-1	CASSLISGGLNTEAFF	TGTGCCAGCAGCTTAATCTCGGGGGGGCTGAACACTGAAGCTTTCTTT
.	TRBV4-2	once	TRBJ1-2	CASSQDPGKGGGYTF	TGTGCCAGCAGCCAAGACCCGGGTAAAGGAGGAGGCTACACCTTC
TRBD1	TRBV9	once	TRBJ1-5	CASSVDAGGTPQHF	TGTGCCAGCAGCGTAGACGCAGGGGGCACGCCCCAGCATTTT
TRBD1	TRBV18	few	TRBJ2-1	CASSPGTGGPNEQFF	TGTGCCAGCTCACCGGGGACAGGGGGCCCCAATGAGCAGTTCTTC
.	TRBV7-9	.	TRBJ2-5	CASSLALEGAWETQYF	TGTGCCAGCAGCTTAGCTTTGGAGGGGGCTTGGGAGACCCAGTACTTC
TRBD2	TRBV19	.	TRBJ2-2	CASSIRVAGDTGELFF	TGTGCCAGTAGTATTAGGGTAGCGGGAGACACCGGGGAGCTGTTTTTT
.	TRBV29-1	few	TRBJ1-5	CSVWADNNQPQHF	TGCAGCGTTTGGGCGGACAACAATCAGCCCCAGCATTTT
.	TRBV7-9	.	TRBJ1-2	CASSLGTSKGGYTF	TGTGCCAGCAGCTTAGGTACCTCCAAGGGGGGCTACACCTTC
TRBD1	TRBV30	.	TRBJ1-1	CAWTRPGQGRNTEAFF	TGTGCCTGGACCCGACCGGGACAGGGACGGAACACTGAAGCTTTCTTT
.	TRBV10-1	.	TRBJ2-5	CASSESGTGPETQYF	TGCGCCAGCAGTGAGTCTGGGACTGGGCCGGAGACCCAGTACTTC
TRBD1	TRBV6-5	.	TRBJ1-6	CASSYYGTVNSPLHF	TGTGCCAGCAGTTACTATGGGACAGTTAATTCACCCCTCCACTTT
.	TRBV5-4	.	TRBJ1-2	CASSLGGLGYTF	TGTGCCAGCAGCTTGGGAGGTCTGGGCTACACCTTC
TRBD1	TRBV5-1	.	TRBJ1-4	CASSRNAGQGYEKLFF	TGCGCCAGCAGCAGGAATGCGGGACAGGGTTACGAAAAACTGTTTTTT
TRBD1	TRBV24-1	.	TRBJ1-5	CATSLTGTQPQHF	TGTGCCACCAGCTTGACAGGGACGCAGCCCCAGCATTTT
TRBD1	TRBV28	.	TRBJ2-3	CASSTRSDRVVDTQYF	TGTGCCAGCAGTACCCGGAGCGACAGGGTAGTAGATACGCAGTATTTT
TRBD1	TRBV7-9	.	TRBJ2-1	CASSSLTGGPYNEQFF	TGTGCCAGCAGCTCGTTAACAGGGGGCCCCTACAATGAGCAGTTCTTC
.	TRBV6-5	.	TRBJ1-1	CASSYSMRPNTEAFF	TGTGCCAGCAGTTACTCGATGAGGCCGAACACTGAAGCTTTCTTT
TRBD1	TRBV18	.	TRBJ1-2	CASSPRDRYNYGYTF	TGTGCCAGCTCACCTAGGGACAGATATAACTATGGCTACACCTTC
TRBD1	TRBV4-1	.	TRBJ1-2	CASSQDRGLPNYGYTF	TGCGCCAGCAGCCAGGACAGGGGCCTCCCTAACTATGGCTACACCTTC
.	TRBV6-2/TRBV6-3	.	TRBJ2-3	CASSNRVDTQYF	TGTGCCAGCAGTAACAGGGTAGATACGCAGTATTTT
.	TRBV18	.	TRBJ1-2	CASSPTGPNYGYTF	TGTGCCAGCTCACCCACAGGGCCCAACTATGGCTACACCTTC
.	TRBV18	.	TRBJ1-2	CASSVFLTGQISGGYTF	TGTGCCAGCTCAGTTTTTCTCACGGGACAAATATCAGGGGGCTACACCTTC
.	TRBV12-5	medium-sized	TRBJ1-1	CASGLSGQPMREGTEAFF	TGTGCTAGTGGTTTGAGCGGACAGCCGATGAGGGAGGGCACTGAAGCTTTCTTT
TRBD2	TRBV5-4	.	TRBJ2-3	CASSLKGTSSTDTQYF	TGTGCCAGCAGCTTGAAGGGGACTAGCAGCACAGATACGCAGTATTTT
.	TRBV5-4	.	TRBJ2-3	CASSLDSSTDTQYF	TGTGCCAGCAGCTTGGACAGCAGCACAGATACGCAGTATTTT
.	TRBV10-1	once	TRBJ1-2	CASTGPGGGYTF	TGCGCCAGCACCGGGCCGGGGGGTGGCTACACCTTC
.	TRBV11-2	.	TRBJ1-2	CASSFPGQKNYGYTF	TGTGCCAGCAGCTTCCCCGGACAGAAGAACTATGGCTACACCTTC